The clone carrying this T cell receptor beta chain has only a few counts. Its cognate antigen is unknown. This record belongs to a study of cytomegalovirus exposure and HLA in healthy donors. The study's findings and limits: When a later analysis was performed, an Asian-associated ancestry cluster reportedly had fewer N-insertions than the approximately 700-donor mean. Beyond CMV serostatus, there was no information to go on about immune exposure.

Germline values: CDR1 MNHEY, CDR2 SVGAGI. Trimming removed 2 bases from V and 4 bases from J; junction bases left unmatched: 5. This CDR3 region has 15 residues. The PCR employed 60 Vbeta primers together with 13 Jbeta primers. Clones were read by immunoSEQ multiplex PCR, and TCRdb kept only the in-frame ones, dropping some. The sample contains about 110,000 clones, 79% of which appear only once. Sequenced: PBMCs. The receptor's source is a woman in her thirties or forties in good health and CMV-seronegative. This sequence joins TRBV6-5 and TRBJ2-7, with TRBD1 matching over 10 bases. The CDR3 here is CASSYRGQGIYEQYF. Written as DNA, the CDR3 is TGTGCCAGCAGTTACAGGGGACAGGGGATATACGAGCAGTACTTC.